These T cell receptor beta chains were read from a single sample in a study of cytomegalovirus exposure and HLA in healthy donors. Only in-frame clones appear in the TCRdb table, and some are missing; sequencing was by immunoSEQ multiplex PCR. Of approximately 110,000 clones in the sample, 15% to 19% were seen once. The sample consisted of PBMCs. These TCRs come from a woman younger than 30 in good health and CMV-seronegative. Each CDR3 is given with its conserved first and last residue. Each record gives: V gene, CDR3 length, D gene, J gene, clone size, CDR3 protein, CDR3 DNA. The D gene is left open where the match is weak. Part of the rows lack a size; the others show once, few, many or a class for expanded clones.

TRBV5-1	16	TRBD2	TRBJ2-7	.	CASSLVGGRGGYEQYF	TGCGCCAGCAGCTTGGTTGGGGGGAGGGGCGGCTACGAGCAGTACTTC
TRBV7-9	17	TRBD2	TRBJ2-3	.	CASSLNPASGPRDTQYF	TGTGCCAGCAGCCTCAACCCGGCTAGCGGGCCAAGGGATACGCAGTATTTT
TRBV18	16	.	TRBJ1-3	few	CASSPTTGSSGNTIYF	TGTGCCAGCTCACCCACTACAGGGTCCTCTGGAAACACCATATATTTT
TRBV30	15	.	TRBJ2-3	few	CAWDPGRTSTDTQYF	TGTGCCTGGGACCCCGGACGGACTAGCACAGATACGCAGTATTTT
TRBV5-4	16	TRBD2	TRBJ2-1	.	CASSPAASGTYNEQFF	TGTGCCAGCAGCCCGGCGGCTAGCGGGACCTACAATGAGCAGTTCTTC
TRBV4-2	14	TRBD1	TRBJ2-5	few	CASSLRDSQETQYF	TGTGCCAGCAGCCTTCGGGACAGTCAAGAGACCCAGTACTTC
TRBV6-5	13	.	TRBJ1-1	few	CASSYGMNTEAFF	TGTGCCAGCAGTTACGGCATGAACACTGAAGCTTTCTTT
TRBV2	13	.	TRBJ1-4	.	CASILRGNEKLFF	TGTGCCAGCATTCTTCGCGGGAATGAAAAACTGTTTTTT
TRBV6-1	14	TRBD1	TRBJ1-5	few	CASTRQGGNQPQHF	TGTGCCAGCACTAGACAGGGGGGCAATCAGCCCCAGCATTTT
TRBV9	15	TRBD1	TRBJ2-1	.	CASSVGQGNYNEQFF	TGTGCCAGCAGCGTAGGACAGGGAAACTACAATGAGCAGTTCTTC
TRBV28	15	TRBD2	TRBJ2-7	few	CASSLTSGRVYEQYF	TGTGCCAGCAGCCTAACTAGCGGGAGGGTCTACGAGCAGTACTTC
TRBV5-1	14	.	TRBJ2-5	few	CASSLWQGQETQYF	TGCGCCAGCAGCTTGTGGCAGGGCCAAGAGACCCAGTACTTC
TRBV18	17	.	TRBJ1-4	few	CASSPEQALATNEKLFF	TGTGCCAGCTCACCTGAACAGGCCCTAGCAACTAATGAAAAACTGTTTTTT
TRBV21-1	18	.	TRBJ1-1	few	CASNAKKGPGGKDTEAFF	TGTGCCAGCAACGCAAAAAAGGGGCCGGGGGGTAAGGACACTGAAGCTTTCTTT
TRBV4-1	17	.	TRBJ2-1	few	CASSQGHGAPRIDEQFF	TGCGCCAGCAGCCAGGGGCATGGGGCCCCGAGGATCGATGAGCAGTTCTTC
TRBV5-1	17	TRBD2	TRBJ2-2	few	CASSLVSGGANTGELFF	TGCGCCAGCAGCTTGGTTAGCGGGGGGGCGAACACCGGGGAGCTGTTTTTT
TRBV12-5	17	.	TRBJ2-7	.	CASGLALRDRSSYEQYF	TGTGCTAGTGGTTTGGCCCTCCGCGACAGAAGCTCCTACGAGCAGTACTTC
TRBV9	13	.	TRBJ1-2	few	CASTTGTRYGYTF	TGTGCCAGCACCACCGGGACTAGATATGGCTACACCTTC
TRBV4-2	17	.	TRBJ1-6	few	CASSQEDSSSYNSPLHF	TGTGCCAGCAGCCAAGAGGACAGTAGCTCCTATAATTCACCCCTCCACTTT
TRBV6-6	15	TRBD1	TRBJ1-2	.	CASSYAGQGNYGYTF	TGTGCCAGCAGTTACGCCGGACAGGGGAACTATGGCTACACCTTC
TRBV27	17	TRBD1	TRBJ1-1	.	CASSPRGTGGLGTEAFF	TGTGCCAGCAGTCCCCGCGGGACAGGGGGCCTGGGCACTGAAGCTTTCTTT
TRBV5-8	16	TRBD1	TRBJ2-3	few	CASSTGQGASRSTQYF	TGTGCCAGCAGCACGGGACAGGGGGCTTCCCGAAGCACGCAGTATTTT
TRBV19	17	TRBD2	TRBJ2-1	.	CASRKAGGPSSYNEQFF	TGTGCCAGTAGAAAAGCGGGAGGCCCCAGCTCCTACAATGAGCAGTTCTTC
TRBV9	16	TRBD1	TRBJ1-1	.	CASSVEEGQGVTEAFF	TGTGCCAGCAGCGTAGAGGAGGGACAGGGGGTCACTGAAGCTTTCTTT
TRBV2	13	.	TRBJ2-1	.	CASSEWSSIEQFF	TGTGCCAGCAGTGAATGGAGTAGCATTGAGCAGTTCTTC
TRBV5-1	12	.	TRBJ2-7	.	CASSPTTYEQYF	TGCGCCAGCAGCCCTACTACCTACGAGCAGTACTTC
TRBV6-1	12	.	TRBJ2-2	.	CASRVSTGELFF	TGTGCCAGCAGAGTGAGCACCGGGGAGCTGTTTTTT
TRBV4-1	15	.	TRBJ2-1	few	CASSQGAGSYNEQFF	TGCGCCAGCAGCCAAGGGGCGGGGTCCTACAATGAGCAGTTCTTC
TRBV4-1	14	.	TRBJ1-1	few	CASSQDPRNTEAFF	TGCGCCAGCAGCCAAGATCCGCGGAACACTGAAGCTTTCTTT
TRBV6-5	16	TRBD1	TRBJ2-7	.	CASSYSAPQTGGEQYF	TGTGCCAGCAGTTACTCGGCCCCTCAGACAGGGGGCGAGCAGTACTTC
TRBV10-3	11	.	TRBJ2-7	few	CAISEEYEQYF	TGTGCCATCAGTGAGGAGTACGAGCAGTACTTC
TRBV29-1	11	.	TRBJ1-2	.	CSVTANYGYTF	TGCAGCGTGACAGCTAACTATGGCTACACCTTC
TRBV19	17	TRBD1	TRBJ2-3	.	CASSINRGQKAGDTQYF	TGTGCCAGTAGTATCAACAGGGGACAGAAGGCGGGAGATACGCAGTATTTT
TRBV4-2	17	TRBD2	TRBJ2-3	few	CASSHPLLAEPTDTQYF	TGTGCCAGCAGCCATCCCTTACTAGCGGAACCCACAGATACGCAGTATTTT
TRBV28	14	.	TRBJ1-1	.	CASSDDRERTEAFF	TGTGCCAGCAGTGACGACAGAGAAAGAACTGAAGCTTTCTTT
TRBV5-1	17	TRBD1	TRBJ1-1	few	CASSPYRGIGLNTEAFF	TGCGCCAGCAGCCCGTACAGGGGTATCGGGTTGAACACTGAAGCTTTCTTT
TRBV5-4	15	.	TRBJ2-5	few	CASSPGLRDQETQYF	TGTGCCAGCAGCCCGGGACTGAGGGACCAAGAGACCCAGTACTTC
TRBV4-2	19	TRBD2	TRBJ2-1	.	CASSQGNRAGLAGLREQFF	TGTGCCAGCAGCCAAGGAAATCGGGCGGGACTAGCGGGCCTTAGAGAGCAGTTCTTC
TRBV28	15	TRBD2	TRBJ2-1	few	CASSQASGVYNEQFF	TGTGCCAGCAGTCAGGCTAGCGGGGTATACAATGAGCAGTTCTTC
TRBV4-1	16	.	TRBJ2-6	.	CASSPSGFAGANVLTF	TGCGCCAGCAGCCCTTCGGGGTTTGCGGGGGCCAACGTCCTGACTTTC
TRBV7-9	14	.	TRBJ2-7	.	CASSPEGKVYEQYF	TGTGCCAGCAGCCCGGAGGGGAAGGTTTACGAGCAGTACTTC
TRBV7-2	16	.	TRBJ1-5	few	CASSFTQPDSNQPQHF	TGTGCCAGCAGCTTCACCCAACCAGATAGCAATCAGCCCCAGCATTTT
TRBV9	15	TRBD1	TRBJ2-7	few	CASSALGQETYEQYF	TGTGCCAGCAGCGCCTTAGGACAGGAGACCTACGAGCAGTACTTC
TRBV28	15	.	TRBJ1-3	once	CASSLGHVSGNTIYF	TGTGCCAGCAGTTTGGGGCACGTCTCTGGAAACACCATATATTTT
TRBV6-5	13	.	TRBJ1-1	.	CASSYSFDTEAFF	TGTGCCAGCAGTTACTCGTTCGACACTGAAGCTTTCTTT
TRBV5-4	13	TRBD2	TRBJ2-2	few	CASSRTSGGELFF	TGTGCCAGCAGCCGGACTAGCGGCGGGGAGCTGTTTTTT
TRBV19	14	TRBD2	TRBJ2-2	few	CASSISGAAGELFF	TGTGCCAGTAGTATTAGCGGGGCGGCCGGGGAGCTGTTTTTT
TRBV28	13	.	TRBJ1-5	few	CASSWNREQPQHF	TGTGCCAGCAGCTGGAACAGGGAACAGCCCCAGCATTTT
TRBV5-6	12	.	TRBJ2-7	few	CASSYGSYEQYF	TGTGCCAGCAGCTACGGCTCCTACGAGCAGTACTTC
TRBV20-1	11	.	TRBJ1-1	.	CSAPVNTEAFF	TGCAGTGCTCCAGTCAACACTGAAGCTTTCTTT
TRBV6-6	15	.	TRBJ2-7	.	CASSSTGLRATEQYF	TGTGCCAGCAGTTCGACGGGACTCCGAGCAACCGAGCAGTACTTC
TRBV30	12	.	TRBJ1-2	.	CAWSEQGYGYTF	TGTGCCTGGAGTGAGCAGGGGTATGGCTACACCTTC
TRBV4-3	15	.	TRBJ1-1	.	CASSQDVRGWTEAFF	TGCGCCAGCAGCCAAGATGTCAGGGGATGGACTGAAGCTTTCTTT
TRBV27	14	.	TRBJ2-2	.	CASSTGSSTGELFF	TGTGCCAGCAGTACCGGGAGCTCCACCGGGGAGCTGTTTTTT
TRBV4-2	16	.	TRBJ1-4	.	CASSQDVAGHNEKLFF	TGTGCCAGCAGCCAAGACGTGGCAGGCCATAATGAAAAACTGTTTTTT
TRBV4-1	16	TRBD2	TRBJ2-1	.	CASSQSTSGVYNEQFF	TGCGCCAGCAGCCAATCGACTAGCGGAGTTTACAATGAGCAGTTCTTC
TRBV4-2	16	.	TRBJ1-5	.	CASSQGPSGGHQPQHF	TGTGCCAGCAGCCAGGGCCCTTCGGGGGGCCATCAGCCCCAGCATTTT
TRBV4-1	16	.	TRBJ2-1	few	CASSQEEISYRSEQFF	TGCGCCAGCAGCCAAGAAGAAATTAGCTACCGTTCCGAGCAGTTCTTC
TRBV5-1	14	TRBD2	TRBJ2-1	.	CASSLTAGAWEQFF	TGCGCCAGCAGCTTGACAGCGGGAGCTTGGGAGCAGTTCTTC